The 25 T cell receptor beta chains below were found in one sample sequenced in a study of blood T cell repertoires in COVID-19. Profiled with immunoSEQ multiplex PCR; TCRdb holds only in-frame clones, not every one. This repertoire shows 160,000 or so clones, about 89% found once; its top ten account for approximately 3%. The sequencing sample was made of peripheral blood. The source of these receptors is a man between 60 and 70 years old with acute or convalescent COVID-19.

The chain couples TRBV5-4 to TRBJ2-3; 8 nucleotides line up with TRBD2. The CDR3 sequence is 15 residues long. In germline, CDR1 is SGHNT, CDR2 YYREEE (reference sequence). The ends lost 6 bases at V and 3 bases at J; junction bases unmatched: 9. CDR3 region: CASNKGGGTTDTQYF. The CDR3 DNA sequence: TGTGCCAGCAACAAAGGCGGGGGGACGACAGATACGCAGTATTTT.

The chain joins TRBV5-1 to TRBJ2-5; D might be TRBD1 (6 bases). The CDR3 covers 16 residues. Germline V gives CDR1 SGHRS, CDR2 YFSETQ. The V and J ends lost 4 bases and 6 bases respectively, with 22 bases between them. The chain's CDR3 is CASSPRQDTSTKTQYF. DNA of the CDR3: TGCGCCAGCAGCCCTAGACAGGATACCTCTACGAAGACCCAGTACTTC.

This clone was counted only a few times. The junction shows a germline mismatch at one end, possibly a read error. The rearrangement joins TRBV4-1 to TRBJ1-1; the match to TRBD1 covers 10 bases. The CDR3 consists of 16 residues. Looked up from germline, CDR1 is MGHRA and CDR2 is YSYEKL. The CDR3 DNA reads TGCGCCAGCAGCCTAACGGGACAGGGGAGGAACGCTGAAGCTTTCTTT. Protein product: CASSLTGQGRNAEAFF.

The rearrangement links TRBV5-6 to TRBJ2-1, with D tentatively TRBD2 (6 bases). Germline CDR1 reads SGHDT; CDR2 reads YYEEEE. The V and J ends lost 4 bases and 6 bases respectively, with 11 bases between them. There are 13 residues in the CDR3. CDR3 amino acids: CASSLAGFNEQFF. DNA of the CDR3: TGTGCCAGCAGCCTCGCGGGGTTCAATGAGCAGTTCTTC.

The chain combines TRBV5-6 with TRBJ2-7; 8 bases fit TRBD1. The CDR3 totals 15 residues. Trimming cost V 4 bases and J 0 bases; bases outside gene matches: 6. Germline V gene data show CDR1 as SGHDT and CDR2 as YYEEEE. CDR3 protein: CASSTRGLRSYEQYF. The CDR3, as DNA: TGTGCCAGCAGCACCAGGGGGCTTCGCTCCTACGAGCAGTACTTC. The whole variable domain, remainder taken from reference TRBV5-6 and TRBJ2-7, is DAGVTQSPTHLIKTRGQQVTLRCSPKSGHDTVSWYQQALGQGPQFIFQYYEEEERQRGNFPDRFSGHQFPNYSSELNVNALLLGDSALYLCASSTRGLRSYEQYFGPGTRLTVT.

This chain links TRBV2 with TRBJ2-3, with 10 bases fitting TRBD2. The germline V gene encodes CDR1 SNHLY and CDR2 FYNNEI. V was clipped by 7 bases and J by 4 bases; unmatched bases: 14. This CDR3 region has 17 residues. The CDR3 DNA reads TGTGCCAGCACCCAGCGGGGGGGGCTCAGGGGGCCAGATACGCAGTATTTT. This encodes CASTQRGGLRGPDTQYF.

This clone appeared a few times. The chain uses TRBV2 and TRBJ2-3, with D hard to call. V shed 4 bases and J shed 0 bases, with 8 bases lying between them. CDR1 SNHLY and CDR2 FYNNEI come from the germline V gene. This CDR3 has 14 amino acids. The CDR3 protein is CASSVSHSTDTQYF. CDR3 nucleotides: TGTGCCAGCAGTGTATCACACAGCACAGATACGCAGTATTTT. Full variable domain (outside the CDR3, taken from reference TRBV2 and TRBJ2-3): EPEVTQTPSHQVTQMGQEVILRCVPISNHLYFYWYRQILGQKVEFLVSFYNNEISEKSEIFDDQFSVERPDGSNFTLKIRSTKLEDSAMYFCASSVSHSTDTQYFGPGTRLTVL.

The CDR3, as DNA: TGTGCCAGCAGCTTAGCCCCATTGCAAGAGACCCAGTACTTC. This translates into CASSLAPLQETQYF. The chain recombines TRBV7-9 with TRBJ2-5; no definite D call. Looked up from germline, CDR1 is SEHNR and CDR2 is FQNEAQ (reference sequence). There are 14 residues in the CDR3. V lost 0 bases and J 2 bases, leaving 7 bases between the germline ends.

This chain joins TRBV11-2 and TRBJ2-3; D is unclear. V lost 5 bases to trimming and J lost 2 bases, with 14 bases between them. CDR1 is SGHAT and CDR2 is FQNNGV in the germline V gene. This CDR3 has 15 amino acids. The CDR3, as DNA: TGTGCCAGCAGCGCGTACCAATCGAACACAGATACGCAGTATTTT. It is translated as CASSAYQSNTDTQYF.

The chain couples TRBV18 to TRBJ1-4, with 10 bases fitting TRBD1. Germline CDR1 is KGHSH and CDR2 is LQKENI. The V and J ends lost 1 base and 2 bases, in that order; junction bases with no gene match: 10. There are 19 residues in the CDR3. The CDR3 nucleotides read TGTGCCAGCTCACCACGCGTGGGACAGGGGCGCAGGACTAATGAAAAACTGTTTTTT. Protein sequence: CASSPRVGQGRRTNEKLFF. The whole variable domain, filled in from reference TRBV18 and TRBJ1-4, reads NAGVMQNPRHLVRRRGQEARLRCSPMKGHSHVYWYRQLPEEGLKFMVYLQKENIIDESGMPKERFSAEFPKEGPSILRIQQVVRGDSAAYFCASSPRVGQGRRTNEKLFFGSGTQLSVL.

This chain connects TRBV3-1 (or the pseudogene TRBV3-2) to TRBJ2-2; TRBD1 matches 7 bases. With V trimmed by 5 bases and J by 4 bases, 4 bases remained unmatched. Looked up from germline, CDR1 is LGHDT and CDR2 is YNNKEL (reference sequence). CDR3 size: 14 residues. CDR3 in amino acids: CASSIRDSTGELFF. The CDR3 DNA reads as TGTGCCAGCAGCATACGGGACAGCACCGGGGAGCTGTTTTTT.

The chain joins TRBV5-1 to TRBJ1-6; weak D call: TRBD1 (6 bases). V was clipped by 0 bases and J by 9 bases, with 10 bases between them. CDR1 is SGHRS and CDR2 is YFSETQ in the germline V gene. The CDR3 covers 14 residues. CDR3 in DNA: TGCGCCAGCAGCTTGGAACAGGGTAGTTCACCCCTCCACTTT. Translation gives CASSLEQGSSPLHF.

The CDR3 here is CATNAVARGGRQATDTQYF. In nucleotides, the CDR3 is TGTGCCACGAACGCCGTTGCGCGGGGGGGACGGCAGGCGACAGATACGCAGTATTTT. The rearrangement joins TRBV7-3 to TRBJ2-3; 9 positions match TRBD2. The length of the CDR3 is 19 residues. Germline V gene lookup returns CDR1 SGHTA and CDR2 FQGTGA. V lost 10 bases to trimming and J lost 3 bases; unmatched junction nucleotides: 23.

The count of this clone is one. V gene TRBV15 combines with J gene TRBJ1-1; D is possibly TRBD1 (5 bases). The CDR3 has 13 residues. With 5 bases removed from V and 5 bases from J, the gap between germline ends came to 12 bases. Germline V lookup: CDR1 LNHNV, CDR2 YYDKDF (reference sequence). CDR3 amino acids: CATSSYGGTEAFF. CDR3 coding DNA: TGTGCCACCAGCTCCTACGGGGGAACTGAAGCTTTCTTT.

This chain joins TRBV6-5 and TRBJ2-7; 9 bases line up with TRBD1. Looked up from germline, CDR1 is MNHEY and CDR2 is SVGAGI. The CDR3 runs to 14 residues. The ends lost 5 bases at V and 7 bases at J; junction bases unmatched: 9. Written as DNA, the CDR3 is TGTGCCAGCAGTACTGCAGACAGGGGGGGTGAGCAGTACTTC. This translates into CASSTADRGGEQYF.

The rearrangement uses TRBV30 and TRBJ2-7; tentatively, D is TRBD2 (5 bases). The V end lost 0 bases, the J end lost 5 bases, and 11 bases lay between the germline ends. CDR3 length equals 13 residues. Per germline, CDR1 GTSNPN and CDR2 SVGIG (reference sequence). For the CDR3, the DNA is TGTGCCTGGAGTGTACTCCGGGGTCACGAGCAGTACTTC. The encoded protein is CAWSVLRGHEQYF.

In DNA, the CDR3 is TGTGCCAGCAGCTTGGTAGCTGAAGCTTTCTTT. Amino acid sequence: CASSLVAEAFF. This rearrangement joins TRBV5-6 to TRBJ1-1; D remains unclear. CDR3 size: 11 residues. V lost 0 bases and J lost 6, with 3 bases in between. The germline gives CDR1 SGHDT, CDR2 YYEEEE.

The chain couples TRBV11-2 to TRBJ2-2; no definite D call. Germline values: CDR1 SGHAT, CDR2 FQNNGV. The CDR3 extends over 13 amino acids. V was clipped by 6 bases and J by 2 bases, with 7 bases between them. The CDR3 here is CASSYTNTGELFF. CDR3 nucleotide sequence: TGTGCCAGCAGTTACACAAACACCGGGGAGCTGTTTTTT.

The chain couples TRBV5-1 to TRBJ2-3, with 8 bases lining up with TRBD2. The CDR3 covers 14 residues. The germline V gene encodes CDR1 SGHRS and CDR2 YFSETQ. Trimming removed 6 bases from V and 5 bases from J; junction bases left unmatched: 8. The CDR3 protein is CASKTGGLIDTQYF. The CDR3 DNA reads TGCGCCAGCAAGACGGGGGGGCTTATAGATACGCAGTATTTT.

CDR3 sequence: CASSPQPRRDRGKTQYF. CDR3 in DNA: TGTGCCAGCAGTCCCCAGCCGCGACGGGACAGGGGGAAGACCCAGTACTTC. The chain carries TRBV27 and TRBJ2-5, with 11 positions matching TRBD1. Germline values: CDR1 MNHEY, CDR2 SMNVEV (reference sequence). Unmatched junction bases numbered 14, after V lost 5 bases and J lost 6 bases. The CDR3 totals 17 residues.

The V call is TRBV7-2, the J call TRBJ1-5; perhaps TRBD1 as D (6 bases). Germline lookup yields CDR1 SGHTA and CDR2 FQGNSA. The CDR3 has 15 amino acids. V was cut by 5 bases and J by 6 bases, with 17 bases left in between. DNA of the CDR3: TGTGCCAGCAGCCCAGGTGGGGGCGACACTCAGCCCCAGCATTTT. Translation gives CASSPGGGDTQPQHF.

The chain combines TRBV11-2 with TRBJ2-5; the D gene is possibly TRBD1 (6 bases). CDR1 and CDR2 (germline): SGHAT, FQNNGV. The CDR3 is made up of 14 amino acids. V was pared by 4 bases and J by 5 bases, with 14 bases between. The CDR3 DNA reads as TGTGCCAGCAGCTCCACTACAGGGCCGGAGACCCAGTACTTC. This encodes CASSSTTGPETQYF.

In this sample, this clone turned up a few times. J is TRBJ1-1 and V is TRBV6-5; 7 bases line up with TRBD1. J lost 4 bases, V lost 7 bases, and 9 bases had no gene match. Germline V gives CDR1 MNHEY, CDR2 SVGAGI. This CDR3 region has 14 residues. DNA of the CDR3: TGTGCCAGCACCAGAGTCGACAGGGCCACTGAAGCTTTCTTT. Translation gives CASTRVDRATEAFF.

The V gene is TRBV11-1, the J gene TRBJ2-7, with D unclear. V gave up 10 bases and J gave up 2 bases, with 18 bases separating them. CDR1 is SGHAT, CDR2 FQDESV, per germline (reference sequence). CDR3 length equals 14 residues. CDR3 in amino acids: CAIEPLSSPYEQYF. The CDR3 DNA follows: TGTGCCATCGAGCCCTTATCTTCACCCTACGAGCAGTACTTC.

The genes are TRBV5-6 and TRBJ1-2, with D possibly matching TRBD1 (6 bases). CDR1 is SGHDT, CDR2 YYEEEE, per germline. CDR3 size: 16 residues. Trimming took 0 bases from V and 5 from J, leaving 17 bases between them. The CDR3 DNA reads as TGTGCCAGCAGCTTGGAAGGGCGTCAGGGGTATTATGGCTACACCTTC. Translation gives CASSLEGRQGYYGYTF.